The 6 T cell receptor beta chains reported below all come from one sample, sequenced in a study of blood T cell repertoires in COVID-19. Sequenced by immunoSEQ multiplex PCR; TCRdb stores in-frame clones only, minus some. The table has some 220,000 clones, around three quarters seen once; the top ten hold around 7.3%. Source material: peripheral blood. These receptors all stem from a woman aged 70-85 years with acute or convalescent COVID-19.

This rearrangement joins TRBV6-5 to TRBJ2-5; weak D call: TRBD1 (6 bases). V lost 6 bases to trimming and J lost 3 bases, with 17 bases between them. The CDR3 has 15 amino acids. The germline CDR1 and CDR2 sequences are MNHEY and SVGAGI. The CDR3 DNA reads TGTGCCAGCAGACAGGGAAGGGTTAGGGAAGAGACCCAGTACTTC. This encodes CASRQGRVREETQYF.

The V and J genes are TRBV6-5 and TRBJ2-7; 8 nucleotides match TRBD1. V lost 4 bases and J lost 4; bases outside the gene matches: 6. This CDR3 is 14 amino acids long. The V gene's germline CDR1 is MNHEY and CDR2 SVGAGI. CDR3 sequence (DNA): TGTGCCAGCAGTTCCACAGGGGGTATATACGAGCAGTACTTC. As protein: CASSSTGGIYEQYF.

This chain uses TRBV5-3 with TRBJ1-4; 7 nucleotides align to TRBD1. TRBV5-3 carries the ORF label, with uncertain function. This CDR3 region has 14 residues. Trimming at V came to 4 bases and at J to 11 bases, leaving 11 bases not matched to a gene. CDR3 sequence: CARSGRRQGRKLFF. The CDR3 nucleotides are TGTGCCAGAAGCGGTAGAAGACAGGGACGGAAACTGTTTTTT.

The chain combines TRBV19 with TRBJ2-1, with TRBD1 matching over 7 bases. V gave up 7 bases and J gave up 0 bases; unmatched junction bases: 6. The germline V gene encodes CDR1 LNHDA and CDR2 SQIVND (reference sequence). The CDR3 covers 15 residues. CDR3 residues: CASKNGQVSYNEQFF. The CDR3 bases are TGTGCCAGTAAGAATGGACAGGTCTCCTACAATGAGCAGTTCTTC.

The rearrangement uses TRBV18 and TRBJ2-7, with TRBD2 matching 15 bases. The CDR3 is 17 amino acids. Trimming took 2 bases from V and 3 from J; bases not matched to a gene: 5. Germline lookup yields CDR1 KGHSH and CDR2 LQKENI. The DNA for the CDR3 is TGTGCCAGCTCACCAAACCCGGGACTAGCGGGGGGCTACGAGCAGTACTTC. Its protein product is CASSPNPGLAGGYEQYF.

The gene calls are TRBV11-3 and TRBJ2-2; 14 bases map to TRBD2. After removal of 4 bases from V and 5 bases from J, the junction contained 9 bases not matched to a gene. The CDR3 runs 18 residues. Looked up from germline, CDR1 is SGHNT and CDR2 is YENEEA. Here the CDR3 reads CASSSPTSGGAWTGELFF. The CDR3 region has the DNA TGTGCCAGCAGCTCACCGACTAGCGGGGGGGCTTGGACCGGGGAGCTGTTTTTT.